These 20 T cell receptor beta chains share one sample of origin, sequenced in a study of shared clonotypes between healthy human individuals. The repertoire was sequenced with immunoSEQ multiplex PCR; TCRdb's copy has only in-frame clones and lacks some. This table has some 1 million clones, about three quarters appearing once. Sequencing was done on a sample of memory CD4+ T cells sorted from blood. Subset specified: CD45RA-negative fraction. These receptors were obtained from a man aged 18 to 29 in good health.

The chain is built from TRBV7-2 and TRBJ2-3; 12 bases fit TRBD2. The CDR3 runs to 15 residues. CDR1 and CDR2 (germline): SGHTA, FQGNSA. The V segment lost 1 base and the J segment 4 bases; nucleotides outside the gene matches: 0. The CDR3 sequence: CASSLGLAGADTQYF. In nucleotides, the CDR3 is TGTGCCAGCAGCTTAGGACTAGCGGGAGCAGATACGCAGTATTTT.

J is TRBJ2-7 and V is TRBV6-1; D uncertain. This CDR3 comprises 14 residues. With 1 base removed from V and 3 bases from J, the gap between germline ends came to 10 bases. Germline assignment: CDR1 MNHNS and CDR2 SASEGT. DNA for the CDR3: TGTGCCAGCAGTGAAGTGGTAGGCCTCTACGAGCAGTACTTC. Protein sequence: CASSEVVGLYEQYF.

The chain is built from TRBV7-2 and TRBJ2-1; tentative D call: TRBD2 (6 bases). CDR1 is SGHTA and CDR2 is FQGNSA in the germline V gene. The CDR3 has 18 residues. Trimming left V 1 base short and J 0 bases short, with 16 bases between. The CDR3 spells CASSLGGGTSHSYNEQFF. The CDR3 bases are TGTGCCAGCAGCTTAGGTGGAGGGACTTCACACTCCTACAATGAGCAGTTCTTC.

This clone was counted once. The chain links TRBV11-2 to TRBJ2-5; D perhaps matches TRBD2 (6 bases). The V end was cut by 5 bases, the J end by 2 bases, with 15 bases between. Germline CDR1 SGHAT, CDR2 FQNNGV. CDR3 length: 15 residues. The CDR3 bases are TGTGCCAGCAGCAGAATACCGGGGGTTCAAGAGACCCAGTACTTC. This codes for CASSRIPGVQETQYF.

This chain joins TRBV5-5 and TRBJ1-2; 8 bases fit TRBD1. The CDR3 covers 15 residues. V lost 5 bases and J lost 5; bases outside the gene matches: 11. The germline CDR1 and CDR2 sequences are SGHKS and YYEKEE (reference sequence). CDR3 bases: TGTGCCAGCAGTACGCCCGGGACAGGAGTTTATGGCTACACCTTC. Protein product: CASSTPGTGVYGYTF. The full variable domain, in which reference TRBV5-5 and TRBJ1-2 provide the parts outside the CDR3, is DAGVTQSPTHLIKTRGQQVTLRCSPISGHKSVSWYQQVLGQGPQFIFQYYEKEERGRGNFPDRFSARQFPNYSSELNVNALLLGDSALYLCASSTPGTGVYGYTFGSGTRLTVV.

This clone has only a few counts. The rearrangement joins TRBV7-9 to TRBJ1-6; D remains ambiguous. V lost 5 bases to trimming and J lost 10 bases, with 12 bases between them. Germline lookup yields CDR1 SEHNR and CDR2 FQNEAQ (reference sequence). The CDR3 loop spans 13 amino acids. CDR3 nucleotide sequence: TGTGCCAGCAGCCTGACGTTGGGCTCACCCCTCCACTTT. It encodes CASSLTLGSPLHF.

In the case of this clone: Just one base apart from a much larger clone, this may be a read error. Other DNA variants within this sample encode the same CDR3. This chain joins TRBV6-5 and TRBJ1-6; D remains ambiguous. CDR1 and CDR2 from the germline V gene are MNHEY and SVGAGI. Trimming shortened V by 4 bases and J by 0 bases, and 4 bases separated the two germline ends. The CDR3 is made up of 14 amino acids. The CDR3 DNA reads TGTGCCAGCAGTTCGAGCTCCTATAATTCACCCCTCCACTTT. It codes for CASSSSSYNSPLHF.

V usage is TRBV5-1 and J usage is TRBJ2-1; tentatively, D is TRBD1 or TRBD2 (5 bases each). The germline CDR1 and CDR2 sequences are SGHRS and YFSETQ. V lost 0 bases to trimming and J lost 4 bases, with 11 bases between them. The CDR3 has 15 amino acids. CDR3: CASSLVGDEYNEQFF. The CDR3 DNA reads as TGCGCCAGCAGCTTGGTGGGGGACGAATACAATGAGCAGTTCTTC.

This clone was picked up a small number of times. The V and J genes are TRBV7-2 and TRBJ2-7; unclear D gene. Trimming took off 1 base at V and 6 bases at J, with 7 bases between the two ends. In germline, CDR1 is SGHTA, CDR2 FQGNSA. There are 12 residues in the CDR3. CDR3 sequence reads: CASSLDAREQYF. The CDR3 DNA reads TGTGCCAGCAGCTTAGACGCCCGCGAGCAGTACTTC.

CDR3 sequence: CASSGRPGQGTMNTEAFF. CDR3 coding DNA: TGTGCCAGCAGCGGCAGACCGGGACAGGGGACCATGAACACTGAAGCTTTCTTT. V and J are TRBV9 and TRBJ1-1; the match to TRBD1 covers 10 bases. Unmatched junction bases numbered 11, after V lost 3 bases and J lost 0 bases. CDR1 SGDLS and CDR2 YYNGEE come from the germline V gene. The CDR3 has 18 residues. Filled out from reference TRBV9 and TRBJ1-1, the complete variable domain reads DSGVTQTPKHLITATGQRVTLRCSPRSGDLSVYWYQQSLDQGLQFLIQYYNGEERAKGNILERFSAQQFPDLHSELNLSSLELGDSALYFCASSGRPGQGTMNTEAFFGQGTRLTVV.

This clone was observed a single time. In the same sample, other DNA sequences code for this CDR3. This chain uses TRBV7-2 with TRBJ2-5; 8 bases agree with TRBD2. Germline V gene data show CDR1 as SGHTA and CDR2 as FQGNSA. V gave up 2 bases and J gave up 2 bases; unmatched junction bases: 7. CDR3 length equals 16 residues. Here the CDR3 DNA reads TGTGCCAGCAGCTTAAGAACTAGCGGTTTTCAAGAGACCCAGTACTTC. It encodes CASSLRTSGFQETQYF.

The chain couples TRBV5-1 to TRBJ2-5; 8 nucleotides match TRBD2. Germline V lookup: CDR1 SGHRS, CDR2 YFSETQ. The CDR3 length is 13 residues. Trimming removed 5 bases from V and 3 bases from J; junction bases left unmatched: 3. The CDR3 nucleotides are TGCGCCAGCAGTAGCGGGAAAAAAGAGACCCAGTACTTC. Amino acids: CASSSGKKETQYF.

V and J are TRBV7-8 and TRBJ2-2; the D gene is possibly TRBD1 (6 bases). The V end lost 5 bases, the J end lost 0 bases, and 13 bases lay between the germline ends. Germline CDR1 SGHVS, CDR2 FQNEAQ. The CDR3 totals 16 residues. The CDR3 nucleotides read TGTGCCAGCAGCGCGCAGGGGAACCCGAACACCGGGGAGCTGTTTTTT. The encoded protein is CASSAQGNPNTGELFF.

V and J are TRBV7-2 and TRBJ1-2, with a weak D call TRBD1 (5 bases). V gave up 5 bases and J gave up 5 bases, with 15 bases separating them. Germline V gene lookup returns CDR1 SGHTA and CDR2 FQGNSA. The CDR3 is 14 amino acids. CDR3 nucleotides: TGTGCCAGCAGCCTCGGACACGGACCTTATGGCTACACCTTC. Its translation: CASSLGHGPYGYTF.

The CDR3 is CATQNTGSGYEQYF. CDR3 DNA: TGTGCCACCCAGAATACAGGGAGCGGCTACGAGCAGTACTTC. The chain is built from TRBV10-3 and TRBJ2-7; D is perhaps TRBD1 (6 bases). Trimming took off 10 bases at V and 3 bases at J, with 19 bases between the two ends. The V gene's germline CDR1 is ENHRY and CDR2 SYGVKD. The CDR3 extends over 14 amino acids.

Only a few counts were recorded for this clone. The chain uses TRBV7-9 and TRBJ2-7; 9 nucleotides line up with TRBD1. V was clipped by 5 bases and J by 1 base; unmatched bases: 6. This CDR3 is built from 15 residues. CDR1 is SEHNR, CDR2 FQNEAQ, per germline (reference sequence). The CDR3 sequence: CASSGTGGRSYEQYF. The DNA for the CDR3 is TGTGCCAGCAGCGGCACAGGGGGCCGATCCTACGAGCAGTACTTC.

The CDR3 reads CASSQEAGGLSYEQYF. CDR3 DNA: TGTGCCAGCAGCCAAGAGGCGGGAGGGCTCTCCTACGAGCAGTACTTC. This sequence joins TRBV4-2 and TRBJ2-7, with 9 nucleotides matching TRBD2. CDR1 and CDR2 from the germline V gene are LGHNA and YNFKEQ. The ends lost 0 bases at V and 0 bases at J; junction bases unmatched: 3. This CDR3 region has 16 residues.

The table lists this clone with a few counts. The chain recombines TRBV5-1 with TRBJ2-2; the D is unclear. The CDR3 runs 12 residues. Trimming took 0 bases from V and 7 from J, leaving 4 bases between them. The V gene's germline CDR1 is SGHRS and CDR2 YFSETQ. The DNA for the CDR3 is TGCGCCAGCAGCTTGGAGGTCGGGGAGCTGTTTTTT. It codes for CASSLEVGELFF.

V and J are TRBV4-2 and TRBJ2-7; 8 nucleotides agree with TRBD1. Per the germline V gene, CDR1 is LGHNA and CDR2 is YNFKEQ. This CDR3 is built from 14 residues. The V and J ends lost 4 bases and 3 bases, in that order; junction bases with no gene match: 5. The CDR3 region has the DNA TGTGCCAGCAGCCTACCGGGACAGGACTACGAGCAGTACTTC. Protein sequence: CASSLPGQDYEQYF.

The V and J genes are TRBV15 and TRBJ2-3; D is possibly TRBD1 (7 bases). This CDR3 comprises 15 residues. V was pared by 7 bases and J by 2 bases, with 16 bases between. The germline V gene encodes CDR1 LNHNV and CDR2 YYDKDF (reference sequence). This chain's CDR3 is CATNPRGAITDTQYF. As DNA, the CDR3 is TGTGCCACCAACCCCAGGGGGGCAATCACAGATACGCAGTATTTT.